This TCR beta chain was captured by sequencing in a study of cytomegalovirus exposure and HLA in healthy donors. The PCR ran on 60 Vbeta and 13 Jbeta primers. Profiling relied on immunoSEQ multiplex PCR, and the TCRdb table lists in-frame clones only, not all of them. Of around 55,000 clones listed, approximately 71% are singletons. Study-level points and caveats: Fewer N-insertions (relative to the roughly 720-donor mean) were reportedly seen in an Asian-associated ancestry cluster in a later analysis.

As regards this clone: Its antigen is not known.

The sequenced sample was PBMCs. The source is a middle-aged man in good health and CMV-seropositive.

The CDR3 DNA reads TGCGCCAGCAGCCAAGACAGGAATGAAAAACTGTTTTTT. Protein sequence: CASSQDRNEKLFF. This chain links TRBV4-3 with TRBJ1-4, with no clear D. Trimming removed 0 bases at V and 5 bases at J, with 4 bases between. Germline V gene data show CDR1 as LGHNA and CDR2 as YSLEER. This CDR3 contains 13 residues.